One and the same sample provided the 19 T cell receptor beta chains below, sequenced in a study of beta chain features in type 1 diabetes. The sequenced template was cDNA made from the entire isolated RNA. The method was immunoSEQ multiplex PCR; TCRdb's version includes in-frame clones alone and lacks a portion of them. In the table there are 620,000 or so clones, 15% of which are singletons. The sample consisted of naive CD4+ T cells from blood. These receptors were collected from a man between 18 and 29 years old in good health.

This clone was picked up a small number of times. The CDR3 DNA reads as TGTGCCAGCAGTCTGACAGGGGGCCGGGGCTACACCTTC. Amino acids: CASSLTGGRGYTF. The chain couples TRBV28 to TRBJ1-2, with 10 bases lining up with TRBD1. The CDR3 extends over 13 amino acids. CDR1 is MDHEN, CDR2 SYDVKM, per germline. V lost 5 bases and J lost 8; bases outside the gene matches: 5.

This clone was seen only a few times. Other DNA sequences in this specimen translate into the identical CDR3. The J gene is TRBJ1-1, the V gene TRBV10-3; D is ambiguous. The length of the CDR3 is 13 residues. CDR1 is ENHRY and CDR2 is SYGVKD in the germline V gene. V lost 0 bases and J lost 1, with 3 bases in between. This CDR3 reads CAISESANTEAFF. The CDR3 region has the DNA TGTGCCATCAGTGAGTCTGCGAACACTGAAGCTTTCTTT.

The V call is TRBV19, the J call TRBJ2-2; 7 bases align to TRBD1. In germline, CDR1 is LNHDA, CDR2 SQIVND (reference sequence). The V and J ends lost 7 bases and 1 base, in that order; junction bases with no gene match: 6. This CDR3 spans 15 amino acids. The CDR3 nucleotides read TGTGCCAGTAACCAGGGACAGAGGAACACCGGGGAGCTGTTTTTT. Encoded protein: CASNQGQRNTGELFF.

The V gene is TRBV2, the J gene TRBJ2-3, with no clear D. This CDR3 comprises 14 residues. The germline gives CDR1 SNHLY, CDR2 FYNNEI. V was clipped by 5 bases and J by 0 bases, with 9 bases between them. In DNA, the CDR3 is TGTGCCAGCAGTACGGGCAGGAGCACAGATACGCAGTATTTT. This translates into CASSTGRSTDTQYF.

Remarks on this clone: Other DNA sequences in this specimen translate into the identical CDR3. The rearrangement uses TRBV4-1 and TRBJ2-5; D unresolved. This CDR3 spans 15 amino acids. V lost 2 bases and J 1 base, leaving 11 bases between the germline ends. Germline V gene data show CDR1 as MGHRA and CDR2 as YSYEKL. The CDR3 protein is CASSQLGTAQETQYF. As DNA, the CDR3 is TGCGCCAGCAGCCAATTGGGAACGGCCCAAGAGACCCAGTACTTC.

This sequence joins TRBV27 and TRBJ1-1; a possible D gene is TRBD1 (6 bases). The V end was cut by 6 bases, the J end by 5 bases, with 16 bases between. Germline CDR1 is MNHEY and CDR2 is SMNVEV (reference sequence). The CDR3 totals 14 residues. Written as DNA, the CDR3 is TGTGCCAGCAGCCTCTCAGGGGCCCGAACTGAAGCTTTCTTT. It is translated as CASSLSGARTEAFF.

CDR3 sequence reads: CASSRAGYLGNEKLFF. As DNA, the CDR3 is TGCGCCAGCAGCCGGGCCGGTTACCTGGGAAATGAAAAACTGTTTTTT. The V call is TRBV4-3, the J call TRBJ1-4; D remains unclear. Germline V lookup: CDR1 LGHNA, CDR2 YSLEER. Trimming took 4 bases from V and 5 from J, leaving 17 bases between them. This CDR3 region has 16 residues.

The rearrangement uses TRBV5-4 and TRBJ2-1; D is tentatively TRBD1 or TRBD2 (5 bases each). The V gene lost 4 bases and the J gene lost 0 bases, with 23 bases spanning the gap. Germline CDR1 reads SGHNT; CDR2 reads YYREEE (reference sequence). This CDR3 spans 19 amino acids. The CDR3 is CASSPDRGGGRSSYNEQFF. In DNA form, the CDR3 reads TGTGCCAGCAGCCCCGACAGAGGTGGAGGTCGAAGCTCCTACAATGAGCAGTTCTTC.

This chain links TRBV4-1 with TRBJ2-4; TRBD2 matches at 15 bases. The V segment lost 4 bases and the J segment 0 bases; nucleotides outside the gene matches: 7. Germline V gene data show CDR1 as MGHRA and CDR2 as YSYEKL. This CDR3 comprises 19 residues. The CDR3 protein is CASSPGLAGGILAKNIQYF. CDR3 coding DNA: TGCGCCAGCAGCCCCGGACTAGCGGGAGGGATACTAGCCAAAAACATTCAGTACTTC.

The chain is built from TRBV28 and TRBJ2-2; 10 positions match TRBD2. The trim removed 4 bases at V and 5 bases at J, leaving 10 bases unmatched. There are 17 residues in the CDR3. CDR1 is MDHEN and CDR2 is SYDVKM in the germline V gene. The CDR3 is CASSSASGSRRTGELFF. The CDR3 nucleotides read TGTGCCAGCAGTTCGGCTAGCGGGAGCAGAAGGACCGGGGAGCTGTTTTTT. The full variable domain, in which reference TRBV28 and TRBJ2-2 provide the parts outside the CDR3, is DVKVTQSSRYLVKRTGEKVFLECVQDMDHENMFWYRQDPGLGLRLIYFSYDVKMKEKGDIPEGYSVSREKKERFSLILESASTNQTSMYLCASSSASGSRRTGELFFGEGSRLTVL.

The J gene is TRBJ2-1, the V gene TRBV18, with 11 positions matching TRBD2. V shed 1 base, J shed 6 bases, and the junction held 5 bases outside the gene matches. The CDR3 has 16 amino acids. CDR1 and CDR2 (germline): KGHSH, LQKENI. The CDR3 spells CASSPLAGGPSNEQFF. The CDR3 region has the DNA TGTGCCAGCTCACCACTAGCGGGAGGGCCTTCCAATGAGCAGTTCTTC.

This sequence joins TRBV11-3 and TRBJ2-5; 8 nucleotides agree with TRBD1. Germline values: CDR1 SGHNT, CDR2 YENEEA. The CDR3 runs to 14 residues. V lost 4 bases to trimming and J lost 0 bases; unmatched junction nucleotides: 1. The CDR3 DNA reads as TGTGCCAGCAGCTCAGGGGGCTACCAAGAGACCCAGTACTTC. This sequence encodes CASSSGGYQETQYF.

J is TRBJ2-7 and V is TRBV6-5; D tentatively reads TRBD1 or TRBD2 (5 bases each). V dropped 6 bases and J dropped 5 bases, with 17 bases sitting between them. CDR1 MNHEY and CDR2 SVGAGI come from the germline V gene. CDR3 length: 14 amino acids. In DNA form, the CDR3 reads TGTGCCAGCAGCTGGGGACGGGCTTTGCACGAGCAGTACTTC. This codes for CASSWGRALHEQYF.

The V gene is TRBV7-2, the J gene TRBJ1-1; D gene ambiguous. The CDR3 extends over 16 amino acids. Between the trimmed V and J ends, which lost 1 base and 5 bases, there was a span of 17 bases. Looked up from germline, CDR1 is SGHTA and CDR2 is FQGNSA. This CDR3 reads CASSLVARRYGTEAFF. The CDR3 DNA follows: TGTGCCAGCAGCTTAGTGGCTAGGAGGTATGGGACTGAAGCTTTCTTT.

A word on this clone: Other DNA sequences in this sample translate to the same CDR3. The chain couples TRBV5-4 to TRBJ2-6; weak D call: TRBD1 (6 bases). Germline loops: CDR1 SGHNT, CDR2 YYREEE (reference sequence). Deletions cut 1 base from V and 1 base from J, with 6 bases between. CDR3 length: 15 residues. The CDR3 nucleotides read TGTGCCAGCAGCTTGCAGGGGTCTGGGGCCAACGTCCTGACTTTC. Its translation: CASSLQGSGANVLTF.

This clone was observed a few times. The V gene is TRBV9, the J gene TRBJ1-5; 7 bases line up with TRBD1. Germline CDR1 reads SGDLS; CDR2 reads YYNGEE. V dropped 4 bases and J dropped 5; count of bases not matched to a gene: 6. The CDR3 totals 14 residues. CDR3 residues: CASSRDREHQPQHF. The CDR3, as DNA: TGTGCCAGCAGCCGCGACAGGGAGCATCAGCCCCAGCATTTT.

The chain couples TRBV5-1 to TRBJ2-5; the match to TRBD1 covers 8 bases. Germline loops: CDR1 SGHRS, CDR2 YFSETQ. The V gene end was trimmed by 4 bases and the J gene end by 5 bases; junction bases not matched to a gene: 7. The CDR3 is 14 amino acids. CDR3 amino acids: CASSTRTGRETQYF. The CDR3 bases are TGCGCCAGCAGCACCCGGACAGGGCGTGAGACCCAGTACTTC.

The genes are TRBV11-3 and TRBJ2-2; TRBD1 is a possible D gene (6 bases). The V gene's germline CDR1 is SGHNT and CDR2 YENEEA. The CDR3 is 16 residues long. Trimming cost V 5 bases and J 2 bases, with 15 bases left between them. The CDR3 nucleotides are TGTGCCAGCAGCCCGCACCAGGGGCGAAACACCGGGGAGCTGTTTTTT. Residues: CASSPHQGRNTGELFF.

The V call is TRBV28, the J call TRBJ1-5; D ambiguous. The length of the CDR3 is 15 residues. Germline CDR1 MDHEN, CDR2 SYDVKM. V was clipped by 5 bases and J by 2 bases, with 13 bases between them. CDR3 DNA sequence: TGTGCCAGCAGTATCATCGCCCTAGGCAATCAGCCCCAGCATTTT. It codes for CASSIIALGNQPQHF.